This T cell receptor (beta chain) was observed in a study of memory CD4+ T cells and cytomegalovirus serostatus. Study-level information: Donors were healthy Belgian adults, about ten CMV seropositive and about two dozen seronegative.

The sort gate was single viable CD3+CD4+CD8-CD45RO+ cells for memory CD4+ T cells. CMV serostatus came from serum IgG against pp150, pp28, p38, p52. Measured with immunoSEQ multiplex PCR; TCRdb has only the in-frame clones, and not every one. The sample contains around 63,000 clones, roughly 76% of which appear only once. Notes on the study in general: The CMV-associated TCR signature appears largely within the CD4+ memory repertoire.

The CDR3 sequence is 15 residues long. In germline, CDR1 is SGHRS, CDR2 YFSETQ. J gave up 4 bases and V 4 bases, and 8 bases lay outside the gene matches. Worth noting for this clone: Its antigen is still unknown.

The specimen was memory CD4+ T cells from blood. The receptor was isolated from an adult in good health and CMV-seropositive. The chain carries TRBV5-1 and TRBJ1-2; 9 bases are shared with TRBD1. Written as DNA, the CDR3 is TGCGCCAGCAGCGGGGGGGACAGGGACCTCTATGGCTACACCTTC. It is translated as CASSGGDRDLYGYTF.